This TCR beta chain stems from a study of T-cell memory formation after mild COVID-19. It was 5'RACE with constant-segment primers that produced the TCR alpha and TCR beta cDNA libraries, which carried sample barcodes and UMIs. In TCRdb, the 5' RACE reads were re-called with MiXCR into one record per CDR3 protein. The table records just over 400,000 distinct CDR3 sequences, around a quarter of them present only once. J gave up 6 bases and V 2 bases, and 6 bases lay outside the gene matches. The CDR3 sequence is 15 residues long. Germline V gene data show CDR1 as MNHNY and CDR2 as SVGAGI (reference sequence).

Sequences were obtained from PBMCs or a T cell subset sorted from them (not recorded which). This TCR was recovered from an adult woman who had mild COVID-19 (a few samples of this study predate the infection). Cell type and time point are not known. V usage is TRBV6-6 and J usage is TRBJ1-4; TRBD1 matches 7 bases. Written as DNA, the CDR3 is TGTGCCAGCAGTTACCGTTACGGGACAGATGAAAAACTGTTTTTT. Translating it yields CASSYRYGTDEKLFF.